This T cell receptor beta chain stems from a study of T cell responses to AZD1222 COVID-19 vaccine (dated by TCRdb to the early 2020s). In the study overall: Because spike-specific TCR depth and breadth did not differ between the two schedules, AZD1222 recipients who got a second dose at roughly 4 weeks were pooled with those who got a second dose at roughly 12 weeks. TCR sequencing covered fewer than 250 trial participants: 200 to 210 given two doses of AZD1222 and about 26 given two doses of MenACWY control vaccine. Trial participants were enrolled by age into subgroups of 18-55, 56-69 and 70-plus years, and around 150, 28 and 57 TCR-sequenced participants, respectively, were included in these subgroups. Study-level results and caveats: Conclusions about previously exposed vaccinees are limited, since just five to seven AZD1222 recipients were seropositive for SARS-CoV-2 at baseline. A significant rise in spike-specific TCR breadth and depth was observed after two AZD1222 doses relative to day 0 and relative to MenACWY recipients. Participants were mostly white British, with more females than males. The authors suggested clonal diversity may have been underestimated. Reportedly, almost half of the unique spike-specific TCRs recognized epitopes lying outside the regions that are mutated in the B.1.351 and B.1.1.7 variants. The whole spike protein was spanned by vaccine-associated CD4 TCRs, and dominant responses were seen in regions 160-218 and 743-854. In the small 56-69-year group, the increase in depth fell short of significance, most likely because of low power. Because no day 14 peak-response samples were available, repertoires were characterized only after the peak T cell response.

According to the study, the label for this sample's time point signals: baseline before first vaccination. The vaccinee samples were drawn from two UK trials, COV001 and COV002, one of which was a single-blind randomized controlled phase 2/3 trial testing AZD1222 (ChAdOx1 nCoV-19) in healthy adults. Trial participant PBMC samples were collected at day 0 and day 28 after the second dose for TCRbeta chain sequencing. Taken from cysteine to phenylalanine, the CDR3 has 13 residues. Kept here is only the CDR3 DNA, which spans 39 bases and is read in frame from base 1. Via the germline V gene, CDR1 is SQVTM and CDR2 ANQGSEA. At the junction V is shortened by 3 bases and J by 1 base, with 9 bases in between. The CDR3 regions of human TCRbeta chains were subjected to immunosequencing. In the original analysis: TCRs in the repertoires were compared against a reference library of SARS-CoV-2-specific TCRs that had been generated with the MIRA antigen-specificity platform. Breadth was defined as the fraction of unique TCRs that were SARS-CoV-2-associated. Depth was defined as the fraction of total T cells that were SARS-CoV-2-associated. Each spike-specific TCR was assigned to its reactive spike region and to a CD4 or CD8 class using the MIRA data. Log10-transformed breadth and depth values were compared by one-way ANOVA with Sidak's multiple comparisons tests. TCRdb retrieved this table from immuneACCESS and kept in-frame rearrangements only. Not all clones are present; in checked studies, unresolved V genes account for under half, and no reason is known for the remainder. The DNA was the basis for D and trimming; V, J and clone size are from that table. This sample comprises about 60,000 clones, approximately 82% of them detected only once. The ten top clones hold 20% of the sample.

Turning to this clone: Its specific antigen is unknown. No quality values exist for individual bases; no much larger clone is one base distant. This CDR3 is also generated by other DNA sequences in the sample.

This receptor was taken from an adult in good health. The source material was peripheral blood, sampled on day 0 of AZD1222 vaccination. The chain employs TRBV29-1 and TRBJ1-1; no D gene can be assigned with confidence. This receptor carries the CDR3 CSVDAGQNTEAFF. In nucleotide form, the sequence is TGCAGCGTTGATGCCGGCCAGAACACTGAAGCTTTCTTT.